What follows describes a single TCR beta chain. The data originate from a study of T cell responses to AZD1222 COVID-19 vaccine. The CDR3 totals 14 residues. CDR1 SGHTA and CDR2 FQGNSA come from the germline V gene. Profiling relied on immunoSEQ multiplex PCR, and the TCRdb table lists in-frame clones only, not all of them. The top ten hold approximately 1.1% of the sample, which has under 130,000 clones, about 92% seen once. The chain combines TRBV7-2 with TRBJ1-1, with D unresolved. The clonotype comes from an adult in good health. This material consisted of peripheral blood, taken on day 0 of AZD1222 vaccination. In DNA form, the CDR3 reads TGTGCATCGTGGAGAAGTGGGTTGGGCACTGAAGCTTTCTTT. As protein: CASWRSGLGTEAFF.